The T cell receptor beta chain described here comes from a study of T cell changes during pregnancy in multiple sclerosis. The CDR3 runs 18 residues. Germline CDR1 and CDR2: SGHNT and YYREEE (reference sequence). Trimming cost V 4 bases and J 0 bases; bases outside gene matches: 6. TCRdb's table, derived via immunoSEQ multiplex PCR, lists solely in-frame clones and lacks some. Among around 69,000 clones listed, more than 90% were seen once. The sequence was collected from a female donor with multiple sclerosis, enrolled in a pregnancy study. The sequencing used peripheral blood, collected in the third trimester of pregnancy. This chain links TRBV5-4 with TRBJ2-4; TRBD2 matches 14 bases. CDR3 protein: CASSQGLAGARAKNIQYF. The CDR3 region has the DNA TGTGCCAGCAGCCAGGGACTAGCGGGAGCTAGAGCCAAAAACATTCAGTACTTC.